This T cell receptor (beta chain) emerged from a study of cytomegalovirus exposure and HLA in healthy donors. This clone was picked up one time. This PCR relied on a set of 60 Vbeta primers and 13 Jbeta primers. Clones were read by immunoSEQ multiplex PCR, and TCRdb kept only the in-frame ones, dropping some. The sample contains roughly 130,000 clones, around 84% of which appear only once. This CDR3 is built from 13 residues. With V trimmed by 8 bases and J by 8 bases, 4 bases remained unmatched. Per the germline V gene, CDR1 is MNHNY and CDR2 is SVGAGI (reference sequence). This TCR derives from a woman younger than 30 in good health and CMV-seropositive. The chain joins TRBV6-6 to TRBJ1-6; 9 bases line up with TRBD1. Sequencing was carried out using PBMCs. CDR3 protein: CASSRDRDSPLHF. DNA of the CDR3: TGTGCCAGCTCTCGGGACAGGGATTCACCCCTCCACTTT.